A single sample is the source of the 24 T cell receptor beta chains below, sequenced in a study of molecular identifiers for immune sequencing clone quantification. TCRdb fed the PCR reads into MiXCR, producing one record per CDR3 protein. The sample comprises 550,000 to 750,000 distinct CDR3 sequences, 15% to 20% of which are singletons, and 0.7% to 1% rests with the top ten. The sequenced sample was naive CD8+ T cells from blood, with Jurkat cell RNA spiked in. Subset: FACS-sorted CD8+CD4-CCR7+CD45RA+ naive T cells. The receptors come from a human donor in good health. Some libraries in this study had Jurkat cell RNA spiked in.

This clonotype was counted at least ten times. The chain uses TRBV4-2 and TRBJ1-2; 7 bases map to TRBD1. Germline V gene sequence: CDR1 LGHNA, CDR2 YNFKEQ. The CDR3 extends over 17 amino acids. V dropped 2 bases and J dropped 0; count of bases not matched to a gene: 9. CDR3 DNA: TGTGCCAGCAGCCAACAGACAGGGACTATTTCTAACTATGGCTACACCTTC. This translates into CASSQQTGTISNYGYTF.

Of note for this clonotype: A far larger clone is one base from this, pointing to a likely read error. The chain links TRBV9 to TRBJ2-2; D uncertain. Germline V gene data show CDR1 as SGDLS and CDR2 as YYNGEE. The length of the CDR3 is 12 residues. The CDR3 DNA reads as TGTGCCAGCAGCGCGAACGCCGGGGAGCTGTTTTTT. Its translation is CASSANAGELFF.

The sample holds a few counts of this clonotype. The J gene is TRBJ2-3, the V gene TRBV23-1; D is unclear. TRBV23-1 qualifies as an ORF whose function is uncertain. Deletions cut 2 bases from V and 1 base from J, with 10 bases between. The CDR3 has 15 amino acids. CDR3 DNA: TGCGCCAGCAGTCAAAGGGTTGGGGGCACAGATACGCAGTATTTT. Its protein is CASSQRVGGTDTQYF.

A word on this clonotype: A much larger clone differs from this one at a single base, so this may be a read error. V and J are TRBV6-5 and TRBJ1-1; D unclear. V was trimmed by 8 bases and J by 0 bases, leaving 13 bases between them. CDR3 size: 14 residues. Germline V lookup: CDR1 MNHEY, CDR2 SVGAGI. The CDR3 here is CASGPVYLNTEAFF. The CDR3 DNA sequence: TGTGCCAGCGGTCCTGTATACTTGAACACTGAAGCTTTCTTT.

The chain carries TRBV10-3 and TRBJ1-1; tentative D call: TRBD1 (5 bases). The germline gives CDR1 ENHRY, CDR2 SYGVKD. V lost 3 bases and J lost 4, with 12 bases in between. This CDR3 spans 14 amino acids. CDR3 protein: CAISDPTGSTEAFF. The CDR3 DNA reads as TGTGCCATCAGTGATCCAACAGGTAGCACTGAAGCTTTCTTT.

Regarding this clonotype: This could be a read error, since a much larger clone is one nucleotide away. V gene TRBV7-2 combines with J gene TRBJ2-6, with D perhaps TRBD1 (5 bases). The CDR3 runs to 17 residues. The germline V gene has CDR1 SGHTA and CDR2 FQGNSA. CDR3 coding DNA: TGTGCCAGCAGCTTTCAAGGGCGATCTCCTGGGGCCAACGTCATGACTTTC. It codes for CASSFQGRSPGANVMTF.

This clonotype was seen ten or more times. This chain joins TRBV27 and TRBJ1-1; D is ambiguous. Germline CDR1 reads MNHEY; CDR2 reads SMNVEV (reference sequence). Trimming took off 7 bases at V and 0 bases at J, with 9 bases between the two ends. The CDR3 is made up of 13 amino acids. This chain's CDR3 is CASKSQMNTEAFF. In DNA, the CDR3 is TGTGCCAGCAAAAGTCAGATGAACACTGAAGCTTTCTTT.

This clonotype was seen repeatedly, ten times or more. The gene calls are TRBV7-6 and TRBJ1-4; possible D gene TRBD1, 5 bases. V was clipped by 1 base and J by 7 bases, with 13 bases between them. Germline CDR1 and CDR2: SGHVS and FNYEAQ. The CDR3 length is 15 residues. CDR3 region: CASSLEGQGGEKLFF. In nucleotides, the CDR3 is TGTGCCAGCAGCTTAGAGGGGCAGGGTGGTGAAAAACTGTTTTTT.

This chain joins TRBV24-1 and TRBJ2-1; D possibly corresponds to TRBD1 (6 bases). Between the trimmed V and J ends, which lost 4 bases and 5 bases, there was a span of 14 bases. Germline CDR1 is KGHDR and CDR2 is SFDVKD. The CDR3 sequence is 15 residues long. CDR3 coding DNA: TGTGCCACCAGTGAAACGGGACACCTAAACAATGAGCAGTTCTTC. It encodes CATSETGHLNNEQFF.

This clonotype was detected ten times or more. The chain is built from TRBV12-3 or TRBV12-4 and TRBJ2-7; D possibly corresponds to TRBD2 (6 bases). This CDR3 is 14 amino acids long. V lost 7 bases and J lost 3, with 16 bases in between. The CDR3 DNA sequence: TGTGCCAGCACCTTAGGAGGGCCCGGCTACGAGCAGTACTTC. This translates into CASTLGGPGYEQYF.

This clonotype was observed at least ten times. The chain joins TRBV5-1 to TRBJ2-3; D gene ambiguous. V dropped 1 base and J dropped 5 bases, with 8 bases sitting between them. CDR3 length: 13 amino acids. Germline assignment: CDR1 SGHRS and CDR2 YFSETQ. The CDR3 DNA reads as TGCGCCAGCAGCTTGAGTTACGTAGATACGCAGTATTTT. As protein: CASSLSYVDTQYF.

This clonotype was detected many times. The chain recombines TRBV7-9 with TRBJ2-4; 8 positions agree with TRBD1. Looked up from germline, CDR1 is SEHNR and CDR2 is FQNEAQ (reference sequence). The CDR3 has 15 amino acids. The trim removed 5 bases at V and 7 bases at J, leaving 10 bases unmatched. The CDR3 is CASSPGPGGANIQYF. CDR3 nucleotide sequence: TGTGCCAGCAGCCCAGGTCCAGGGGGCGCGAACATTCAGTACTTC.

There are many counts of this clonotype. The rearrangement joins TRBV20-1 to TRBJ1-1, with no clear D. The CDR3 totals 13 residues. The V gene's germline CDR1 is DFQATT and CDR2 SNEGSKA (reference sequence). The V gene lost 0 bases and the J gene lost 3 bases, with 8 bases spanning the gap. CDR3 bases: TGCAGTGCTAGAGACATACTAGACACTGAAGCTTTCTTT. Translated, it gives CSARDILDTEAFF.

This clonotype was recorded a few times. The rearrangement joins TRBV7-6 to TRBJ2-2; TRBD2 aligns across 10 bases. J was trimmed by 4 bases and V by 3 bases; bases with no gene match: 14. Germline V gene data show CDR1 as SGHVS and CDR2 as FNYEAQ. This CDR3 spans 19 amino acids. CDR3 in DNA: TGTGCCAGCAGCTTTTCCAGGACTAGCGGTGCAGGCAGCACCGGGGAGCTGTTTTTT. Its protein product is CASSFSRTSGAGSTGELFF.

The table lists this clonotype with many counts. V usage is TRBV18 and J usage is TRBJ2-7, with D maybe TRBD1 (5 bases). V was pared by 3 bases and J by 6 bases, with 9 bases between. Germline-derived CDR1 and CDR2 are KGHSH and LQKENI. The CDR3 runs 12 residues. The CDR3 spells CASSPDNGEQYF. The CDR3 DNA reads TGTGCCAGCTCACCGGACAACGGCGAGCAGTACTTC.

This clonotype was counted ten times or more. The chain recombines TRBV29-1 with TRBJ2-5; 12 bases are shared with TRBD2. The V segment lost 3 bases and the J segment 5 bases; nucleotides outside the gene matches: 10. Looked up from germline, CDR1 is SQVTM and CDR2 is ANQGSEA. The CDR3 runs 16 residues. The CDR3 DNA reads as TGCAGCGTTGAGGACCAACTAGCGGGGGGAGCTGAGACCCAGTACTTC. It yields the protein CSVEDQLAGGAETQYF.

This clonotype showed up many times. The chain uses TRBV20-1 and TRBJ2-5, with 11 bases identical to TRBD2. Looked up from germline, CDR1 is DFQATT and CDR2 is SNEGSKA (reference sequence). V dropped 2 bases and J dropped 1; count of bases not matched to a gene: 9. The CDR3 runs 17 residues. CDR3 sequence: CSARNSLTSGVQETQYF. The CDR3 coding sequence is TGCAGTGCTAGAAACTCTTTGACTAGCGGGGTCCAAGAGACCCAGTACTTC.

This clonotype came up a few times. J is TRBJ1-2 and V is TRBV23-1, with 9 bases matching TRBD1. TRBV23-1 is filed as an ORF, its function uncertain. J was trimmed by 2 bases and V by 4 bases; bases with no gene match: 14. The CDR3 is made up of 18 amino acids. CDR3 in amino acids: CASSRPPCRTGVNYGYTF. The CDR3 DNA reads as TGCGCCAGCAGTCGACCCCCATGCCGGACAGGGGTCAACTATGGCTACACCTTC.

In this sample, this clonotype turned up a few times. V is TRBV5-6 and J is TRBJ2-1; 7 positions match TRBD1. Germline CDR1 reads SGHDT; CDR2 reads YYEEEE. The V segment lost 4 bases and the J segment 5 bases; nucleotides outside the gene matches: 6. The CDR3 has 14 amino acids. The CDR3 region has the DNA TGTGCCAGCAGCCCCGGGACAGAAGACAATGAGCAGTTCTTC. It codes for CASSPGTEDNEQFF.

On this clonotype itself: The junction does not match germline at one end; this may be a read error. The chain uses TRBV27 and TRBJ1-1; D gene unclear. The CDR3 runs 13 residues. Germline values: CDR1 MNHEY, CDR2 SMNVEV (reference sequence). CDR3 in DNA: TGTGCCAGCAGTTTAGCCCTGAACGCTGAAGCTTTCTTT. Residues: CASSLALNAEAFF.

Ten or more counts support this clonotype. This chain links TRBV20-1 with TRBJ1-5; 9 bases are a match to TRBD1. This CDR3 region has 14 residues. Trimming took 4 bases from V and 6 from J; bases not matched to a gene: 7. Germline V lookup: CDR1 DFQATT, CDR2 SNEGSKA (reference sequence). The CDR3 DNA reads as TGCAGTGCTATCGGACAGGGGTCTAGTCAGCCCCAGCATTTT. Amino acid sequence: CSAIGQGSSQPQHF.

About this clonotype itself: This may be a read error, as it is one base from a much larger clone. The chain joins TRBV29-1 to TRBJ2-7; the D is unclear. The CDR3 runs 12 residues. Germline-derived CDR1 and CDR2 are SQVTM and ANQGSEA. The CDR3 is CSVVAATYERYF. CDR3 coding DNA: TGCAGCGTTGTGGCAGCAACCTACGAGCGGTACTTC.

As for this clonotype: A much larger clone sits a single nucleotide away, making a read error possible. The chain employs TRBV19 and TRBJ1-2; TRBD1 might be the D (5 bases). CDR1 and CDR2 from the germline V gene are LNHDA and SQIVND (reference sequence). The CDR3 contains 15 residues. The CDR3 is CASSTFAGTNYGHTF. The CDR3 DNA sequence: TGTGCCAGTAGTACCTTCGCCGGGACTAACTATGGCCACACCTTC.

V usage is TRBV11-2 and J usage is TRBJ2-5, with D maybe TRBD2 (6 bases). Germline loops: CDR1 SGHAT, CDR2 FQNNGV. V dropped 7 bases and J dropped 7 bases, with 19 bases sitting between them. The CDR3 spans 14 residues. The CDR3 protein is CASIPFSGEVTQYF. Written as DNA, the CDR3 is TGTGCCAGCATCCCCTTTTCGGGGGAGGTGACCCAGTACTTC.